The source of this T cell receptor beta chain is a study of response to subunit inactivated influenza vaccine. Study-wide points: It was the authors' suggestion that each seasonal influenza vaccination recruits few new T cells.

This clonotype was detected only a few times. The antigen is not known. MiXCR, applied by TCRdb to the RT-PCR reads, yields one record per CDR3 protein. The table shows around 790,000 distinct CDR3 sequences, with 21% occurring only once. Sequences were derived from PBMCs from blood, sampled roughly 5 days after vaccination. The clonotype originates from a man aged 45 to 65 who received an inactivated influenza vaccine.

The CDR3 loop reads CASRLSGPFNEQFF. CDR3 bases: TGTGCCAGCAGACTAAGCGGGCCTTTCAATGAGCAGTTCTTC. This chain connects TRBV7-8 to TRBJ2-1, with D possibly being TRBD2 (6 bases). The V end lost 6 bases, the J end lost 6 bases, and 15 bases lay between the germline ends. The CDR3 has 14 amino acids. Germline CDR1 is SGHVS and CDR2 is FQNEAQ.